The clone carrying this TCR beta chain was seen more than once but under ten times. TCRbeta library preparation incorporated unique molecular identifiers. MiXCR was run by TCRdb on the PCR reads, yielding one entry per CDR3 protein. Of about 610,000 distinct CDR3 sequences listed, roughly a tenth are singletons. V was trimmed by 6 bases and J by 5 bases, leaving 13 bases between them. The CDR3 spans 14 residues. This sample is part of a study of T-cell reconstitution after alpha-beta-depleted transplantation in children. This sequence originates from a human donor who donated a stem cell graft to a child with acute myeloid leukemia. The chain has TRBV12-3 or TRBV12-4 and TRBJ2-2; D is unresolved. Here the sequenced sample was PBMCs from the stem cell graft donor, taken from the stem cell graft. Here the CDR3 reads CASRYHWGTGELFF. The CDR3 coding sequence is TGTGCCAGCAGATACCACTGGGGTACCGGGGAGCTGTTTTTT.